This passage covers 17 T cell receptor beta chains from one sample sequenced in a study of OX40 agonist ivuxolimab in advanced cancers. Produced via immunoSEQ multiplex PCR; TCRdb's table is partial and in-frame only. The sample lists some 66,000 clones; roughly 87% were seen once. This specimen consisted of CD4+ or CD8+ T cells sorted from blood, obtained in a trial of the OX40 agonist ivuxolimab. The receptors were gathered from an adult with an advanced solid tumor such as melanoma, head and neck, liver or kidney cancer.

This clone was detected only a few times. The V gene is TRBV7-2, the J gene TRBJ1-5; no reliable D call. Trimming removed 0 bases from V and 6 bases from J, with 6 bases in between. The CDR3 has 13 amino acids. Germline CDR1 SGHTA, CDR2 FQGNSA. CDR3 in DNA: TGTGCCAGCAGCTTAGCGCTGGGTCAGCCCCAGCATTTT. It yields the protein CASSLALGQPQHF.

The J gene is TRBJ2-3, the V gene TRBV7-8; D call uncertain. The V gene lost 1 base and the J gene lost 1 base, with 9 bases spanning the gap. This CDR3 has 15 residues. Germline assignment: CDR1 SGHVS and CDR2 FQNEAQ. The CDR3 sequence is CASSLGRAGTDTQYF. CDR3 coding DNA: TGTGCCAGCAGCTTAGGTCGAGCTGGCACAGATACGCAGTATTTT. The complete variable domain, with remaining parts taken from reference TRBV7-8 and TRBJ2-3, reads GAGVSQSPRYKVAKRGQDVALRCDPISGHVSLFWYQQALGQGPEFLTYFQNEAQLDKSGLPSDRFFAERPEGSVSTLKIQRTQQEDSAVYLCASSLGRAGTDTQYFGPGTRLTVL.

The chain is built from TRBV11-2 and TRBJ1-1; 7 bases align to TRBD1. Germline CDR1 is SGHAT and CDR2 is FQNNGV. The CDR3 totals 13 residues. V was pared by 0 bases and J by 11 bases, with 6 bases of the junction left unmatched. CDR3 sequence: CASSLETGTAAFF. CDR3 DNA: TGTGCCAGCAGCTTAGAGACCGGGACAGCGGCTTTCTTT.

In DNA form, the CDR3 reads TGTGCCTCCAACAGACTTACGTCAGATACGCAGTATTTT. Translated: CASNRLTSDTQYF. The J gene is TRBJ2-3, the V gene TRBV30; no clear D gene. Trimming cost V 7 bases and J 4 bases, with 15 bases left between them. The CDR3 spans 13 residues. Germline values: CDR1 GTSNPN, CDR2 SVGIG (reference sequence).

V gene TRBV7-2 combines with J gene TRBJ1-2; 7 bases fit TRBD1. The CDR3 sequence is 13 residues long. V was pared by 3 bases and J by 6 bases, with 4 bases of the junction left unmatched. CDR1 is SGHTA, CDR2 FQGNSA, per germline. DNA of the CDR3: TGTGCCAGCAGCTTCCTACAGGGGAATGGCTACACCTTC. Its translation: CASSFLQGNGYTF.

This chain connects TRBV10-3 to TRBJ1-5; D remains ambiguous. Trimming stripped 2 bases from V and 6 bases from J, with 11 bases between. The CDR3 is 14 residues long. Germline values: CDR1 ENHRY, CDR2 SYGVKD. The CDR3 region has the DNA TGTGCCATCAGTGAGGGATTGGGCGGTCAGCCCCAGCATTTT. Its protein product is CAISEGLGGQPQHF.

The chain couples TRBV27 to TRBJ2-1; D may correspond to TRBD1 or TRBD2 (5 bases each). Germline CDR1 reads MNHEY; CDR2 reads SMNVEV (reference sequence). The CDR3 extends over 14 amino acids. V lost 3 bases and J lost 9, with 15 bases in between. CDR3 amino acids: CASSLGVPRGEQFF. In DNA, the CDR3 is TGTGCCAGCAGTTTGGGGGTTCCTAGAGGTGAGCAGTTCTTC.

The chain combines TRBV5-1 with TRBJ1-2; D call uncertain. The germline V gene encodes CDR1 SGHRS and CDR2 YFSETQ. Between the trimmed V and J ends, which lost 0 bases and 1 base, there was a span of 7 bases. This CDR3 is 14 amino acids long. In nucleotides, the CDR3 is TGCGCCAGCAGCTTGGACGGAAATAACTATGGCTACACCTTC. Translating gives CASSLDGNNYGYTF.

This clone showed up just once. The chain links TRBV6-6 to TRBJ1-1; 8 bases are a match to TRBD1. V lost 5 bases to trimming and J lost 7 bases; unmatched junction nucleotides: 6. From germline, CDR1 is MNHNY and CDR2 SVGAGI (reference sequence). There are 13 residues in the CDR3. The CDR3 sequence is CASSPIGQGEAFF. CDR3 in DNA: TGTGCCAGCAGTCCCATCGGACAGGGTGAAGCTTTCTTT.

The chain couples TRBV15 to TRBJ1-2; perhaps TRBD1 as D (5 bases). Trimming took 1 base from V and 5 from J, leaving 17 bases between them. This CDR3 spans 16 amino acids. CDR1 LNHNV and CDR2 YYDKDF come from the germline V gene (reference sequence). The CDR3 DNA follows: TGTGCCACCAGCAGAGGTGGGACCACAACGGCGTATGGCTACACCTTC. Amino acid sequence: CATSRGGTTTAYGYTF.

This chain uses TRBV21-1 with TRBJ1-2; TRBD1, the table's D call, was not compared with the DNA. TRBV21-1 is shown as a pseudogene. The CDR3 totals 13 residues. CDR3 in amino acids: CASSKDRVHGYTF. Here the CDR3 DNA reads TGTGCCAGCAGCAAAGACAGGGTCCATGGCTACACCTTC.

The gene calls are TRBV18 and TRBJ2-2; TRBD2 might be the D (6 bases). CDR1 and CDR2 from the germline V gene are KGHSH and LQKENI. The CDR3 sequence is 17 residues long. V gave up 0 bases and J gave up 4 bases, with 15 bases separating them. CDR3 loop: CASSPPRGFSGTGELFF. CDR3 in DNA: TGTGCCAGCTCACCACCGCGGGGATTCTCGGGCACCGGGGAGCTGTTTTTT.

This clone showed up just once. The chain recombines TRBV7-3 with TRBJ2-5; either TRBD1 or TRBD2 may fit D (5 bases each). Germline V lookup: CDR1 SGHTA, CDR2 FQGTGA. There are 17 residues in the CDR3. V dropped 2 bases and J dropped 5 bases, with 21 bases sitting between them. CDR3 protein: CASSLQHRTAGTETQYF. The CDR3 DNA sequence: TGTGCCAGCAGCTTACAGCATCGGACCGCCGGGACGGAGACCCAGTACTTC.

The chain joins TRBV19 to TRBJ2-1, with a weak D call TRBD2 (5 bases). Germline V CDR1 and CDR2: LNHDA, SQIVND (reference sequence). This CDR3 spans 15 amino acids. V was pared by 3 bases and J by 8 bases, with 17 bases between. This CDR3 is CASSIAAGVGHEQFF. The CDR3 nucleotides are TGTGCCAGTAGTATCGCCGCCGGGGTCGGTCATGAGCAGTTCTTC.

The chain couples TRBV6-5 to TRBJ1-3; D gene uncertain. CDR1 is MNHEY and CDR2 is SVGAGI in the germline V gene. With 6 bases removed from V and 0 bases from J, the gap between germline ends came to 12 bases. This CDR3 has 15 amino acids. The CDR3 DNA follows: TGTGCCAGCAGGTCCGGGAGGAACTCTGGAAACACCATATATTTT. It encodes CASRSGRNSGNTIYF.

The chain couples TRBV2 to TRBJ1-1, with 7 bases lining up with TRBD1. Trimming took 4 bases from V and 5 from J; bases not matched to a gene: 4. Per the germline V gene, CDR1 is SNHLY and CDR2 is FYNNEI. The CDR3 spans 13 residues. CDR3 loop: CASSAQGVTEAFF. The CDR3 region has the DNA TGTGCCAGCAGTGCGCAGGGGGTGACTGAAGCTTTCTTT.

The chain couples TRBV5-4 to TRBJ2-7; 10 nucleotides line up with TRBD2. Germline CDR1 reads SGHNT; CDR2 reads YYREEE (reference sequence). Trimming cost V 0 bases and J 11 bases; bases outside gene matches: 11. There are 15 residues in the CDR3. In DNA form, the CDR3 reads TGTGCCAGCAGCTTGGCCGGGACTAGCGCGTTGGGGGAGTACTTC. The encoded protein is CASSLAGTSALGEYF.